Shown below are 10 T cell receptor beta chains from a single sample sequenced in a study of CD8+ T cells in alopecia areata. Sorting relied on CD4, CD8alpha, NKG2D, NKG2ACE and other markers applied to pooled cutaneous lymph node cells. Following extraction, RNA underwent reverse transcription to cDNA, which served as the sequencing template. Measured with immunoSEQ multiplex PCR; TCRdb has only the in-frame clones, and not every one. In total the sample includes about 270,000 clones, none of them seen once. The source material was CD4+ T cells sorted from a lymph node. These receptors all stem from a C3H/HeJ mouse with alopecia areata. These mice share the MHC haplotype H2-k.

This clone was observed a handful of times. Any gene name here is a mouse gene name. The missing CDR3 end, 4 residues past where the read stops, is filled in from the germline J gene. The chain recombines TRBV13-2 with TRBJ2-4; TRBD2 matches at 8 bases. The CDR3 contains 14 residues. Germline values: CDR1 NNHNN, CDR2 SYGAGS (reference sequence). The CDR3: CASGEKGLENTLYF. CDR3 DNA (partial): TGTGCCAGCGGTGAGAAGGGACTGGAAAAC.

This clone has a handful of counts. Germline and genes: mouse. The sequenced fragment ends 4 residues before the CDR3 boundary, so the rest is inferred from the germline J gene. The J gene is TRBJ2-5, the V gene TRBV13-3; TRBD2 aligns across 12 bases. CDR1 and CDR2 (germline): NNHDY, SYVADS. The CDR3 sequence is 15 residues long. The covered CDR3 bases are TGTGCCAGCAGTGATTGGACTGGGGGGGGAGAC. This codes for CASSDWTGGGD. The CDR3, in full, reads CASSDWTGGGDTQYF. The complete variable domain, with remaining parts taken from reference TRBV13-3 and TRBJ2-5, reads EAAVTQSPRSKVAVTGGKVTLSCHQTNNHDYMYWYRQDTGHGLRLIHYSYVADSTEKGDIPDGYKASRPSQENFSLILELASLSQTAVYFCASSDWTGGGDTQYFGPGTRLLVL.

This clone was seen a handful of times. Germline and genes: mouse. The read ends 4 residues early relative to the CDR3; the germline J gene fills the gap. The V gene is TRBV19, the J gene TRBJ2-3; 10 nucleotides line up with TRBD2. CDR1 and CDR2 (germline): FNHDT, SITEND (reference sequence). V lost 5 bases to trimming and J lost 2 bases; unmatched junction nucleotides: 11. The CDR3 is 17 amino acids. CDR3 sequence reads: CASRPRQTGGSAETLYF. Partial CDR3 DNA: TGTGCCAGCAGACCTAGACAGACTGGGGGGTCTGCAGAA. The full variable domain, completed using reference TRBV19 and TRBJ2-3, is GGIITQTPKFLIGQEGQKLTLKCQQNFNHDTMYWYRQDSGKGLRLIYYSITENDLQKGDLSEGYDASREKKSSFSLTVTSAQKNEMAVFLCASRPRQTGGSAETLYFGSGTRLTVL.

A remark on this clone: The gene symbols are mouse symbols. Read sequence stops 4 residues before the CDR3 end, and the germline J gene provides the missing end. The chain couples TRBV14 to TRBJ2-7, with 10 positions matching TRBD1. Per germline, CDR1 SGHDT and CDR2 FRDEAV. The CDR3 consists of 13 residues. Incomplete CDR3 DNA: TGTGCCAGCAGCCGGGACAGGGGTTAT. Translation gives CASSRDRGY. The entire CDR3 protein is CASSRDRGYEQYF.

Comment on this clone: Genes and germline are mouse. The CDR3 loop is CASSQDRGDEQYF. CDR3 DNA (partial): TGTGCCAGCAGTCAGGACAGGGGAGAT. The chain carries TRBV19 and TRBJ2-7; TRBD1 agrees at 9 bases. The read halts 4 residues ahead of the CDR3 end, with the missing end drawn from the germline J gene. CDR1 is FNHDT, CDR2 SITEND, per germline (reference sequence). The CDR3 loop spans 13 amino acids.

Regarding this clone: The genes and germline here are from mouse. From the germline J gene comes the end of the CDR3, since the read stops 4 residues before it. Other nucleotide sequences in the sample specify the same CDR3. The V gene is TRBV1, the J gene TRBJ2-5; 9 bases match TRBD2. The CDR3 runs to 15 residues. The germline V gene has CDR1 NSQYPW and CDR2 LRSPGD (reference sequence). The part of the CDR3 DNA that was read is TGCACCTGCAGTGCAGATACTGGGGGGAAAGAC. Translation: CTCSADTGGKD. From start to end, the CDR3 is CTCSADTGGKDTQYF. The full variable domain, its missing parts supplied by reference TRBV1 and TRBJ2-5, is VTLLEQNPRWRLVPRGQAVNLRCILKNSQYPWMSWYQQDLQKQLQWLFTLRSPGDKEVKSLPGADYLATRVTDTELRLQVANMSQGRTLYCTCSADTGGKDTQYFGPGTRLLVL.

Remarks on this clone: Genes here carry mouse names. The read ends 4 residues shy of where the CDR3 ends; the end is completed using the germline J gene. V is TRBV13-1 and J is TRBJ2-3; possible D gene TRBD2, 6 bases. The CDR3 runs to 16 residues. The ends were cut back, 3 bases at V and 0 bases at J, with 14 bases in the middle. Germline-derived CDR1 and CDR2 are NSHNY and SYGAGN. The covered CDR3 bases are TGTGCCAGCAGTGGGTCCCGACTGGAGAGTGCAGAA. Its protein is CASSGSRLESAE. The entire CDR3 protein reads CASSGSRLESAETLYF.

This clone was counted a few times. Mouse names are used for the genes. The read ends 4 residues shy of where the CDR3 ends; the end is completed using the germline J gene. The chain combines TRBV13-2 with TRBJ1-1; D might be TRBD1 (5 bases). CDR1 and CDR2 from the germline V gene are NNHNN and SYGAGS (reference sequence). The CDR3 is 13 amino acids. The V gene lost 3 bases and the J gene lost 0 bases, with 6 bases spanning the gap. The CDR3 DNA, read in part, is TGTGCCAGCGGTGTCAGGGCAAACACA. Residues: CASGVRANT. The whole CDR3 protein is CASGVRANTEVFF.

The sample holds a few counts of this clone. All gene names here are mouse names. The read falls 4 residues short of the CDR3 end, and the missing part is taken from the germline J gene. The same CDR3 is also encoded by other DNA sequences in this sample. V usage is TRBV13-1 and J usage is TRBJ2-2; 8 bases line up with TRBD1. The length of the CDR3 is 15 residues. V trimming: 5 bases; J trimming: 3 bases; junction bases outside the gene matches: 6. Germline assignment: CDR1 NSHNY and CDR2 SYGAGN. The DNA read from the CDR3 is TGTGCCAGCAGCCCTGGACAGGGTGACACCGGG. Translation: CASSPGQGDTG. From start to end, the CDR3 is CASSPGQGDTGQLYF.

Concerning this clone itself: Each gene name is a mouse one. Sequencing ends 4 residues short of the CDR3 end; the germline J gene provides the rest. Other DNA sequences in this specimen translate into the identical CDR3. The genes are TRBV19 and TRBJ2-3; TRBD1 is a possible D gene (6 bases). The CDR3 consists of 14 residues. Between the trimmed V and J ends, which lost 3 bases and 3 bases, there was a span of 11 bases. CDR1 and CDR2 from the germline V gene are FNHDT and SITEND (reference sequence). CDR3 region: CASSTGRGAETLYF. The DNA read from the CDR3 is TGTGCCAGCAGTACGGGCAGGGGCGCAGAA.